Following are 10 T cell receptor beta chains from one sample sequenced in a study of blood T cells in healthy people across ages. Through a sample-barcoded 5' primer and a J-beta primer mix, a second PCR was run for roughly 6 to 11 cycles. TCRdb reprocessed the 5' RACE reads with MiXCR, giving one entry per CDR3 protein. The sample holds 750,000 to 950,000 distinct CDR3 sequences; 20% to 30% are singletons and the top ten take approximately 2.9%. The same data also contributed to another study, on T cells of mothers and their children.

Sequencing was done on a sample of blood. All receptors derive from a boy aged 5-17 years in good health.

The gene calls are TRBV3-1 and TRBJ2-7; possibly TRBD1 or TRBD2 for D (6 bases each). Deletions cut 3 bases from V and 6 bases from J, with 15 bases between. Germline CDR1 LGHDT, CDR2 YNNKEL (reference sequence). The CDR3 has 14 residues. As DNA, the CDR3 is TGTGCCAGCAGCCAGGAAGTAGGGGGGACCGAGCAGTACTTC. It yields the protein CASSQEVGGTEQYF.

This clonotype is medium-sized by share. The chain is built from TRBV20-1 and TRBJ2-4; D is perhaps TRBD1 or TRBD2 (6 bases each). Germline V lookup: CDR1 DFQATT, CDR2 SNEGSKA (reference sequence). The V end was cut by 5 bases, the J end by 2 bases, with 16 bases between. The CDR3 has 15 residues. CDR3 sequence: CSALLRGTSKNIQYF. CDR3 bases: TGCAGTGCTCTCCTTAGGGGGACTTCCAAAAACATTCAGTACTTC.

This clonotype was observed a few times. The V call is TRBV25-1, the J call TRBJ1-1, with a weak D call TRBD1 (5 bases). The CDR3 is 13 amino acids. Germline loops: CDR1 MGHDK, CDR2 SYGVNS. The V gene lost 7 bases and the J gene lost 9 bases, with 18 bases spanning the gap. The CDR3 DNA reads as TGTGCCAGCATAGAGACGGGGCCGGGGAAAGCTTTCTTT. Protein sequence: CASIETGPGKAFF.

This rearrangement joins TRBV20-1 to TRBJ2-5; the D gene is possibly TRBD2 (6 bases). This CDR3 has 15 residues. Trimming left V 1 base short and J 2 bases short, with 14 bases between. Per the germline V gene, CDR1 is DFQATT and CDR2 is SNEGSKA (reference sequence). The CDR3: CSARVGGGWQETQYF. The CDR3 coding sequence is TGCAGTGCTAGAGTGGGGGGAGGATGGCAAGAGACCCAGTACTTC.

V gene TRBV29-1 combines with J gene TRBJ1-2; tentative D call: TRBD1 (5 bases). V lost 6 bases to trimming and J lost 4 bases, with 15 bases between them. The V gene's germline CDR1 is SQVTM and CDR2 ANQGSEA. The CDR3 sequence is 13 residues long. Written as DNA, the CDR3 is TGCAGCGTCCCTAGCGTGGGGGGCTATGGCTACACCTTC. This encodes CSVPSVGGYGYTF.

This clonotype was counted only a few times. V is TRBV4-2 and J is TRBJ2-2; either TRBD1 or TRBD2 may supply D (7 bases each). Germline V CDR1 and CDR2: LGHNA, YNFKEQ. This CDR3 has 18 residues. Trimming left V 0 bases short and J 5 bases short, with 19 bases between. DNA for the CDR3: TGTGCCAGCAGCCAAGATTTTTGGAGCAGGGGGGGAACCGGGGAGCTGTTTTTT. This sequence encodes CASSQDFWSRGGTGELFF.

The J gene is TRBJ2-6, the V gene TRBV15; weak D call: TRBD2 (5 bases). Germline V gene lookup returns CDR1 LNHNV and CDR2 YYDKDF (reference sequence). The CDR3 extends over 17 amino acids. V shed 1 base and J shed 0 bases, with 10 bases lying between them. CDR3 region: CATSRGGSTSGANVLTF. Here the CDR3 DNA reads TGTGCCACCAGCAGAGGCGGGTCGACCTCTGGGGCCAACGTCCTGACTTTC.

This clonotype was recorded only once. V is TRBV4-3 and J is TRBJ1-4; D possibly corresponds to TRBD1 (5 bases). Germline CDR1 LGHNA, CDR2 YSLEER. Trimming took 0 bases from V and 8 from J, leaving 10 bases between them. This CDR3 has 14 residues. CDR3 region: CASSQEVRAEKLFF. The CDR3 region has the DNA TGCGCCAGCAGCCAAGAGGTCAGGGCGGAAAAACTGTTTTTT.

This clonotype was observed a handful of times. Here the CDR3 DNA reads TGCAGCGTTGAAGGGCTCGACTACAATGAGCAGTTCTTC. Translated: CSVEGLDYNEQFF. The chain links TRBV29-1 to TRBJ2-1; D not resolved. V shed 1 base and J shed 3 bases, with 7 bases lying between them. This CDR3 is built from 13 residues. Per germline, CDR1 SQVTM and CDR2 ANQGSEA.

This clonotype was observed a handful of times. The V call is TRBV20-1, the J call TRBJ2-2; perhaps TRBD2 as D (7 bases). This CDR3 is 16 amino acids long. V was cut by 6 bases and J by 0 bases, with 17 bases left in between. Germline V CDR1 and CDR2: DFQATT, SNEGSKA (reference sequence). The CDR3 region is CSARGRGGANTGELFF. CDR3 coding DNA: TGCAGTGCCCGAGGCCGCGGGGGCGCGAACACCGGGGAGCTGTTTTTT.